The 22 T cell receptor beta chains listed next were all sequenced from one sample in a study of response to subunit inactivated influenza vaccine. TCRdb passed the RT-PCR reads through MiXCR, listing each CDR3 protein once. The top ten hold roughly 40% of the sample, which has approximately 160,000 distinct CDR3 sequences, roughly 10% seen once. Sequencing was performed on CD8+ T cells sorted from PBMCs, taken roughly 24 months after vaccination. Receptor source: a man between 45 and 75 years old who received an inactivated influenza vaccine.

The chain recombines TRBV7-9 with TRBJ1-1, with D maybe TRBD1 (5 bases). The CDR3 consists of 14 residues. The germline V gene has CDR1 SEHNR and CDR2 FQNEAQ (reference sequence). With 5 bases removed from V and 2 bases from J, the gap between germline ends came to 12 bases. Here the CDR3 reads CASSLGTFNTEAFF. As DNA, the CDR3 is TGTGCCAGCAGCCTGGGGACCTTTAACACTGAAGCTTTCTTT.

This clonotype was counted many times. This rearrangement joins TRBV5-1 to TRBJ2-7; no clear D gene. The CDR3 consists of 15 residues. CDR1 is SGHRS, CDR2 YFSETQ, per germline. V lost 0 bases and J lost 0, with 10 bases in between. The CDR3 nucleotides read TGCGCCAGCAGCTTGGTTGTGTCTCCCTCCTACGAGCAGTACTTC. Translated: CASSLVVSPSYEQYF.

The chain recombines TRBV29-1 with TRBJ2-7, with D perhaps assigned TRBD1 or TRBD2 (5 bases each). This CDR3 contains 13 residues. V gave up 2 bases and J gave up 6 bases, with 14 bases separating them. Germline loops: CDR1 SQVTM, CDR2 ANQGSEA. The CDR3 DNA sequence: TGCAGCGTTGAACCGGAGGTAGGGGCCGAGCAGTACTTC. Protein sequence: CSVEPEVGAEQYF.

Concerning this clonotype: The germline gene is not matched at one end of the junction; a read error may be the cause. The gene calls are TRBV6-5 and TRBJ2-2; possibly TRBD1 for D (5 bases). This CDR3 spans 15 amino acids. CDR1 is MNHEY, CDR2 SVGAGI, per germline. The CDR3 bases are TGTGCCGGCAGTTACTCGATTGGGGCCACCGGGGAGCTGTTTTTT. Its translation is CAGSYSIGATGELFF.

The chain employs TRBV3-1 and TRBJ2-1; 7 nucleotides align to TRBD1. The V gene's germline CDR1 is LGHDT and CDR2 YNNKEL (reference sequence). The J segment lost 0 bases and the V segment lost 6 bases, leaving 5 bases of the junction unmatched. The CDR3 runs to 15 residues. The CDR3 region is CASRGQFSSYNEQFF. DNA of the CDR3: TGTGCCAGCAGGGGACAGTTTAGCTCCTACAATGAGCAGTTCTTC.

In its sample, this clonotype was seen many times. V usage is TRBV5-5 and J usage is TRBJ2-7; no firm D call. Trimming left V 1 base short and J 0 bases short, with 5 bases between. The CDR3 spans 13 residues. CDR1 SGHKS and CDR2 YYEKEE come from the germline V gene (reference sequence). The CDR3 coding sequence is TGTGCCAGCAGCTTGTCCTCCTCCTACGAGCAGTACTTC. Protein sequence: CASSLSSSYEQYF.

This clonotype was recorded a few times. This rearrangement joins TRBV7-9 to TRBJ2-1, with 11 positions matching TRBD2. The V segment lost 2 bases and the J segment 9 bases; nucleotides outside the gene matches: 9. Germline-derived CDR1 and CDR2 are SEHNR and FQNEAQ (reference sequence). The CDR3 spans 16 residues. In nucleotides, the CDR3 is TGTGCCAGCAGCTTACCGACTAGCGGGGAAGTAGGTGAGCAGTTCTTC. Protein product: CASSLPTSGEVGEQFF.

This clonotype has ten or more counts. For the CDR3, the DNA is TGTGCCAGCAGCTCACAGGGGTCCCACGAATACCGCTCCTACGAGCAGTACTTC. Translating it yields CASSSQGSHEYRSYEQYF. The V call is TRBV13, the J call TRBJ2-7, with 7 positions matching TRBD1. In germline, CDR1 is PRHDT, CDR2 FYEKMQ (reference sequence). J gave up 0 bases and V 4 bases, and 15 bases lay outside the gene matches. The CDR3 consists of 18 residues. Using reference TRBV13 and TRBJ2-7 for the parts outside the CDR3, the full variable domain is AAGVIQSPRHLIKEKRETATLKCYPIPRHDTVYWYQQGPGQDPQFLISFYEKMQSDKGSIPDRFSAQQFSDYHSELNMSSLELGDSALYFCASSSQGSHEYRSYEQYFGPGTRLTVT.

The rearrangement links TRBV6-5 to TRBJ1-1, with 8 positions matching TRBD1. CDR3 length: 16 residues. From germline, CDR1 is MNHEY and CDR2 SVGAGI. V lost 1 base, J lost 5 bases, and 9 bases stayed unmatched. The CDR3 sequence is CASSYWDRPYVTEAFF. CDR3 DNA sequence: TGTGCCAGCAGTTACTGGGACAGGCCCTACGTGACTGAAGCTTTCTTT.

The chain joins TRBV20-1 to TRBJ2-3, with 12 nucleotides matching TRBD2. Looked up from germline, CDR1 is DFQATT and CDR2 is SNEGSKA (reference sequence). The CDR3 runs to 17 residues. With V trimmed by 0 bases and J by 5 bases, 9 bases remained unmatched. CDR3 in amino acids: CSARDFLTSGSLDTQYF. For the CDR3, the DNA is TGCAGTGCTAGAGATTTTCTGACTAGCGGGAGTTTAGATACGCAGTATTTT.

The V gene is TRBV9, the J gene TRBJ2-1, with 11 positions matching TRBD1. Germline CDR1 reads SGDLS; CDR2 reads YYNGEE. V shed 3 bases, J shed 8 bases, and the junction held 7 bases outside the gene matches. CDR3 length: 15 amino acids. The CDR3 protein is CASSAGTGGTHEQFF. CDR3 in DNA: TGTGCCAGCAGCGCCGGGACAGGGGGGACCCATGAGCAGTTCTTC.

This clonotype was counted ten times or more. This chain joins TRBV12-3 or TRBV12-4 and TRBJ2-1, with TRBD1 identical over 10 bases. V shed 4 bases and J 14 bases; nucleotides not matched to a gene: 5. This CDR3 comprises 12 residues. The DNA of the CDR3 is TGTGCCAGCAGTTCGGGGACAGGGGAAAAGTTCTTC. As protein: CASSSGTGEKFF.

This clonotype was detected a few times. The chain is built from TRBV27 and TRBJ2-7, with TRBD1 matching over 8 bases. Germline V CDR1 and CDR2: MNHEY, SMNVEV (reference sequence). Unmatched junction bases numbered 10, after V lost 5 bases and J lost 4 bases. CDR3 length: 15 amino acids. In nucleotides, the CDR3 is TGTGCCAGCAGTCCACTGGACAGGGTCGGGTACGAGCAGTACTTC. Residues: CASSPLDRVGYEQYF.

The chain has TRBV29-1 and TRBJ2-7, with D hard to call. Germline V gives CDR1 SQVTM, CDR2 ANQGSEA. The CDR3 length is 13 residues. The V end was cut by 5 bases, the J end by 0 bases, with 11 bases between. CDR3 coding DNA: TGCAGCGTTATAGAGTCGAGCTCCTACGAGCAGTACTTC. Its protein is CSVIESSSYEQYF.

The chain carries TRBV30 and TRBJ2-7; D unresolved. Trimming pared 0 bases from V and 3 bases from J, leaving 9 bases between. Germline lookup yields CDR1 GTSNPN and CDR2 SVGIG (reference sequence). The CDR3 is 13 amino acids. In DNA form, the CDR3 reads TGTGCCTGGAGTGTATATAATGGCTACGAGCAGTACTTC. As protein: CAWSVYNGYEQYF. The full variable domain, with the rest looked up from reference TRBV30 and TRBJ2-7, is SQTIHQWPATLVQPVGSPLSLECTVEGTSNPNLYWYRQAAGRGLQLLFYSVGIGQISSEVPQNLSASRPQDRQFILSSKKLLLSDSGFYLCAWSVYNGYEQYFGPGTRLTVT.

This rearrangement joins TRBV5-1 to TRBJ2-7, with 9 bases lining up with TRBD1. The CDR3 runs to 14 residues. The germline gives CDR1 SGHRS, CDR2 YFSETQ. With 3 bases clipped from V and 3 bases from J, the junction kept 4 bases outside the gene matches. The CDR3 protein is CASSSGTGLYEQYF. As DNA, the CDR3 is TGCGCCAGCAGCTCCGGGACAGGGCTCTACGAGCAGTACTTC.

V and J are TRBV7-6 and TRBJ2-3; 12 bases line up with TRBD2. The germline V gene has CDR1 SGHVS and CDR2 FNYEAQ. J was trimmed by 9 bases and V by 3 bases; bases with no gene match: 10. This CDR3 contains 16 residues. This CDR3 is CASSFSSSGGAGTQYF. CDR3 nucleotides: TGTGCCAGCAGCTTTTCCTCTAGCGGGGGGGCTGGAACGCAGTATTTT.

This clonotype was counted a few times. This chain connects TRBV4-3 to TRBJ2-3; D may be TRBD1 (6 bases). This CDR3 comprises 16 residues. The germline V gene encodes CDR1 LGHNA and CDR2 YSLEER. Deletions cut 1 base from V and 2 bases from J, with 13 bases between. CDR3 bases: TGCGCCAGCAGCCAAGTAAGGGGACAACCCACAGATACGCAGTATTTT. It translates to CASSQVRGQPTDTQYF.

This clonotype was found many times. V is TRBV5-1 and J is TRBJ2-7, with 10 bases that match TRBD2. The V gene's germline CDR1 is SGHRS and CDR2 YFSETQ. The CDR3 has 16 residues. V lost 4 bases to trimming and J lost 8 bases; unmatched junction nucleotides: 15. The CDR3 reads CASSQASGGSSLKQYF. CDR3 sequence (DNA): TGCGCCAGCAGCCAAGCTAGCGGGGGCTCCTCTTTAAAGCAGTACTTC.

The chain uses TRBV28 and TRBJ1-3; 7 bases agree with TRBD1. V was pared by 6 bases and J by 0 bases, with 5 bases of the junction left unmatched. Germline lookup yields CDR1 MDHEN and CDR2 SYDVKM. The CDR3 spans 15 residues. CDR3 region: CASRSGQNSGNTIYF. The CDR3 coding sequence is TGTGCCAGCAGGTCGGGACAGAACTCTGGAAACACCATATATTTT.

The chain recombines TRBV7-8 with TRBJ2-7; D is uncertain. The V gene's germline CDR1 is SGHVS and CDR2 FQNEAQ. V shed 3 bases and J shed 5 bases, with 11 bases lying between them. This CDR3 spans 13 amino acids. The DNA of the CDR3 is TGTGCCAGCAGCTTTAGCTTCCTGGACGAGCAGTACTTC. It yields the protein CASSFSFLDEQYF.

The DNA of the CDR3 is TGTGCCAGCAGTTATTTGCGGACCACAGATACGCAGTATTTT. This codes for CASSYLRTTDTQYF. The genes are TRBV6-2 or TRBV6-3 and TRBJ2-3, with D uncertain. Trimming left V 3 bases short and J 2 bases short, with 9 bases between. The CDR3 totals 14 residues. Germline values: CDR1 MNHEY, CDR2 SVGEGT.